Included here is one T cell receptor beta chain sequence, with context. Its target antigen remains unknown. Base qualities are not at hand, and no much larger clone is one base apart. These data are taken from a study of OX40 agonist ivuxolimab in advanced cancers. Regarding the study in general: Ivuxolimab was an agonistic, fully human IgG2 monoclonal antibody directed against OX40 (CD134), a costimulatory receptor. A male proportion of 75% to 85% and a mean age of around 60 years, ranging from roughly 23 to 79, were recorded for the dose-escalation cohort. Peripheral TCRbeta sequencing aimed to test whether ivuxolimab altered TCR sequence diversity and caused clonal T-cell expansion. Partial responses were achieved by three dose-escalation patients, of whom one had hepatocellular carcinoma and two had cutaneous melanoma. Prior anti-PD-1, anti-PD-L1 or anti-CTLA-4 therapy was permitted, and checkpoint inhibitors had been received by under 50% of dose-escalation patients. Of the 50 to 55 dose-escalation patients, hepatocellular carcinoma was present in about 20, melanoma in approximately 15, renal cell carcinoma in 9 and head and neck cancer in 9. The paper reports the monotherapy dose-escalation portion (N ≈ 50 patients) of the phase I ivuxolimab trial. Intravenous ivuxolimab was administered to patients every 2 weeks at six dose levels: 0.01, 0.1, 0.3, 1.5, 3 and 10 mg/kg.

Patients with a history of autoimmune disease or receiving systemic immunosuppression were excluded from the trial. Peripheral blood for TCR sequencing was drawn from every dose cohort at baseline, at cycle 4 day 1 and at cycle 7 day 1. The samples were drawn from a first-in-human, open-label, multicenter phase I dose-escalation trial of ivuxolimab. Adults with locally advanced or metastatic head and neck squamous cell, hepatocellular, melanoma or renal cell carcinoma were enrolled in the trial. CD4+ and CD8+ T cells were sorted separately from peripheral blood before TCR sequencing. Overall study results and their limits: In partial responders in the 0.1-3.0 mg/kg groups, normalized peripheral clonal expansion was found to be among the lowest, especially among CD8+ T cells. Clonal expansion of both CD4+ and CD8+ blood T cells was observed from baseline to week 6 at doses 0.1 to 3.0 mg/kg. Low levels of normalized T-cell clonal expansion were also seen in some patients who did not respond. After ivuxolimab, CD8+ T cells had more expanded clones than CD4+ T cells on average. The antigen specificity of the clonally expanded peripheral T cells was not determined.

To sequence the TCRbeta CDR3 region, genomic DNA was isolated from the sorted cells. The immunoSEQ Assay was used to sequence the TCRbeta CDR3 regions. The immuneACCESS repertoire file appears here via TCRdb, limited to in-frame rearrangements. These files lack a portion of the clones; in checked studies, under half of the deficit traces to unresolved V genes, and the cause of the others is not known. Across this sample there are roughly 81,000 clones, with 70% to 90% seen only once. Roughly 5.5% of the sample is held by the ten biggest clonotypes. Taken from cysteine to phenylalanine, the CDR3 has 14 residues. Of all the DNA, just the CDR3 is kept, 42 bases in frame from base 1. CDR1 and CDR2, per the germline V gene (reference sequence), are PRHDT and FYEKMQ. The junction carries 13 bases between V and J, which are trimmed by 7 bases and 0 bases respectively.

This receptor chain uses TRBV13 and TRBJ2-7; the D gene is possibly TRBD1 or TRBD2, with 6 bases matching each. This specimen was CD4+ or CD8+ T cells sorted from blood, taken in a trial of the OX40 agonist ivuxolimab. The receptor was derived from an adult with an advanced solid tumor such as melanoma, head and neck, liver or kidney cancer. The nucleotides read TGTGCCAGCAAACTCACGGGGGCCTCCTACGAGCAGTACTTC. Its coded protein is CASKLTGASYEQYF.